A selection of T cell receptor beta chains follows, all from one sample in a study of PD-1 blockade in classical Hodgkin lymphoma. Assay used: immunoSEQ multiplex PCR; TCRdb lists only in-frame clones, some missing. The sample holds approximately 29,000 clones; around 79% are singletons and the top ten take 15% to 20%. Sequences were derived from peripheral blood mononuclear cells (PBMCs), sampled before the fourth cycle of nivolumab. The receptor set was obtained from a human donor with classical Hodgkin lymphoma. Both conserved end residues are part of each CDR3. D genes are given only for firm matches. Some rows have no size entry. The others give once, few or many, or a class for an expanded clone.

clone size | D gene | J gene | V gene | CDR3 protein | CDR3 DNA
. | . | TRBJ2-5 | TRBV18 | CASSSPKGGLQETQYF | TGTGCCAGCTCAAGTCCAAAGGGGGGGTTACAAGAGACCCAGTACTTC
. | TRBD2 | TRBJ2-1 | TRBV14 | CASSLGLAIGEQFF | TGTGCCAGCAGCCTCGGACTAGCTATCGGTGAGCAGTTCTTC
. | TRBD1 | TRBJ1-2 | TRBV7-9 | CASSLETGDGYTF | TGTGCCAGCAGCCTAGAGACAGGGGATGGCTACACCTTC
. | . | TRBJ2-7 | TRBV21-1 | CASSKSVRGRYEQYF | TGTGCCAGCAGCAAAAGTGTCAGGGGGCGGTACGAGCAGTACTTC
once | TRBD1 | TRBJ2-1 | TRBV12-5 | CASGWGQGPNEQFF | TGTGCTAGTGGTTGGGGACAGGGGCCGAATGAGCAGTTCTTC
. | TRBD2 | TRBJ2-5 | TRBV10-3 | CAISDERGLAGEQYF | TGTGCCATCAGTGATGAGCGAGGACTAGCGGGGGAGCAGTACTTC
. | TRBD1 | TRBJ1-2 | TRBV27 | CASSPGTALYGYTF | TGTGCCAGCAGTCCAGGGACAGCCCTCTATGGCTACACCTTC
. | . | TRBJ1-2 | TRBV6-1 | CASSLLDGYTF | TGTGCCAGCAGCCTACTTGATGGCTACACCTTC
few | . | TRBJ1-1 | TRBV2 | CASQLQGNTEAFF | TGTGCCAGCCAATTACAGGGGAACACTGAAGCTTTCTTT
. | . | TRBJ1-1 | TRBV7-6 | CASSPGRLVMNTEAFF | TGTGCCAGCAGCCCGGGTCGACTCGTAATGAACACTGAAGCTTTCTTT
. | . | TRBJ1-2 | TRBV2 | CASGGRFDYGYTF | TGTGCCAGTGGTGGGAGATTCGACTATGGCTACACCTTC
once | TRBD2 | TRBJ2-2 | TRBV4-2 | CASSQPGGPRTGELFF | TGTGCCAGCAGCCAACCGGGGGGGCCCAGAACCGGGGAGCTGTTTTTT
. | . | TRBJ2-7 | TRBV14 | CASSQVRGRTYEQYF | TGTGCCAGCAGCCAAGTCCGGGGGAGGACCTACGAGCAGTACTTC
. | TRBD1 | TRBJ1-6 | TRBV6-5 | CASSRQGKSSPLHF | TGTGCCAGCAGTCGACAGGGGAAAAGCTCACCCCTCCACTTT
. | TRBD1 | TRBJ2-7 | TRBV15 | CATSRGRGQGYYEQYF | TGTGCCACCAGCAGAGGTCGGGGACAGGGTTACTACGAGCAGTACTTC
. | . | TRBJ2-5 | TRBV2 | CASKAGKTQYF | TGTGCCAGCAAGGCTGGGAAGACCCAGTACTTC